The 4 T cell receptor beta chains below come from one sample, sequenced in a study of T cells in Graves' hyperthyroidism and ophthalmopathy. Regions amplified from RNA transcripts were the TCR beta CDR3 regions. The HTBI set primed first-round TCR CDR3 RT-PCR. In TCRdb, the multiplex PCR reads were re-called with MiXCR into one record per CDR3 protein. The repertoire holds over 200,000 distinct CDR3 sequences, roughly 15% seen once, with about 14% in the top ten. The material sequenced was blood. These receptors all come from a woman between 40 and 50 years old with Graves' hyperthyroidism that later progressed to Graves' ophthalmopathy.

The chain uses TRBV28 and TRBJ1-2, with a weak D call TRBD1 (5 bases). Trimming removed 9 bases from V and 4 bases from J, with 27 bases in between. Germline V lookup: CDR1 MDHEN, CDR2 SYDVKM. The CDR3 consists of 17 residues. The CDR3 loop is CARRPVIGTYPFYGYTF. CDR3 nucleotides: TGTGCCAGGAGACCTGTGATCGGGACCTACCCTTTCTATGGCTACACCTTC.

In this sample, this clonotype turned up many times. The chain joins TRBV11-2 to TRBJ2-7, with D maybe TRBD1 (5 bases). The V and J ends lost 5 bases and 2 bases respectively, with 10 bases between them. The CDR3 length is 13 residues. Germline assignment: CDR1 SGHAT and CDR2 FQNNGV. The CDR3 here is CASSVTGTYEQYF. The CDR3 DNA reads TGTGCCAGCAGCGTTACAGGAACCTACGAGCAGTACTTC.

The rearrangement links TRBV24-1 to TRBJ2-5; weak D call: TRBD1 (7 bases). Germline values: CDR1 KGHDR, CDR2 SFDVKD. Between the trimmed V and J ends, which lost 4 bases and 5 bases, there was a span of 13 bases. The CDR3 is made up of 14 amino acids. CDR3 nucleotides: TGTGCCACCAGTGAACAGGGGAGGTCCGAGACCCAGTACTTC. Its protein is CATSEQGRSETQYF.

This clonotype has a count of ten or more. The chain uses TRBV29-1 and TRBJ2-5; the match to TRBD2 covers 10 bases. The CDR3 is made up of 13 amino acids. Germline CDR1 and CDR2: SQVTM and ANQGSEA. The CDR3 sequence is CSGTSAVQETQYF. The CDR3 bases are TGCAGTGGGACTAGCGCGGTCCAAGAGACCCAGTACTTC.